This T cell receptor (beta chain) is from a study of molecular identifiers for immune sequencing clone quantification. Whole-study context: Replicate runs used RNA from approximately 20,000 or 98,000 naive CD8 cells, which was split five ways into aliquots, and four of those aliquots were then sequenced.

Study-level results: Effector cells had over 98% of their molecules in clones above 20 RNA copies, while naive cells had under 1%.

V dropped 3 bases and J dropped 5 bases, with 8 bases sitting between them. Per germline, CDR1 MNHEY and CDR2 SMNVEV (reference sequence). The CDR3 contains 13 residues. This clonotype was counted many times. What it binds is unknown. TCRdb fed the PCR reads into MiXCR, producing one record per CDR3 protein. This sample has 35,000 to 40,000 distinct CDR3 sequences, with about 18% found just once. The sample taken for sequencing was naive CD8+ T cells from blood, with Jurkat cell RNA spiked in. Documented subset: FACS-sorted CD8+CD4-CCR7+CD45RA+ naive T cells. This receptor was taken from a human donor in good health. Some libraries in this study had Jurkat cell RNA spiked in. The chain couples TRBV27 to TRBJ1-5, with D perhaps matching TRBD1 (5 bases). CDR3: CASSFGGDQPQHF. The DNA of the CDR3 is TGTGCCAGCAGTTTCGGAGGGGATCAGCCCCAGCATTTT.